The source of this T cell receptor beta chain is a study of Graves' ophthalmopathy and Graves' hyperthyroidism (dated by TCRdb to 2017 to 2018). Concerning the study at large: Peripheral blood was collected at initial diagnosis, before any treatment. In total, approximately 130 blood samples were TCR-sequenced: 43 ophthalmopathy, some 75 hyperthyroidism and roughly 17 hyperthyroidism-to-ophthalmopathy patients. In several hyperthyroidism patients, the T-cell repertoires found in thyroid tissue were compared with those found in blood. TCR beta repertoire signatures were used to distinguish Graves' ophthalmopathy from Graves' hyperthyroidism and to predict progression to ophthalmopathy. Following sample collection, hyperthyroidism patients were given methimazole at a starting dose of 30 mg daily, and ophthalmopathy patients were given high-dose intravenous methylprednisolone. An independent validation cohort comprised fewer than 20 hyperthyroidism patients and 15 to 17 patients who later progressed from hyperthyroidism to ophthalmopathy. A discovery set of 95 to 100 patients (roughly 43 ophthalmopathy, 60 or so stable hyperthyroidism) was enrolled to explore V-J signatures distinguishing ophthalmopathy from hyperthyroidism.

The ophthalmopathy patients had moderately to severely active disease, with a Clinical Activity Score of 3 or higher, a NOSPECS grade of 4 or higher, and a disease duration of less than 3 months. Anyone with other autoimmune diseases, uncontrolled infections, pregnancy or lactation was excluded from the study. Diagnosis was based on clinical symptoms, serum thyroxine, TRAb, thyroid ultrasound and orbital computed tomography. Ficoll-Paque density gradient centrifugation was used to isolate PBMCs from approximately 10 ml of fresh peripheral blood. Trizol reagent was used to extract the total RNA, and its quality was then checked on an Agilent 2100 Bioanalyzer. For repertoire sequencing, TCR beta CDR3 regions were amplified from RNA transcripts. The first round was an RT-PCR using HTBI primers with the Qiagen OneStep RT-PCR kit, and this first round was followed by a second-round multiplex PCR, then size selection and purification. Sequencing of the libraries was carried out on an Illumina HiSeq2000 in paired-end mode with 100 bp reads. In the authors' own workflow: SOAPnuke was used to process the reads, throwing out any read that had adapters, had uncalled bases, had a mean Phred below 15, or lacked an exact constant-primer or identifier match. COPE v1.2.5 was used to merge the high-quality paired reads. Each unique nucleotide sequence was defined as a clonotype, and clonotypes were aligned to IMGT TRB V, D and J references with MiTCR v1.1. The analysis was limited to V-J combinations with a frequency above 0.0001, which together covered 99.2% of repertoires. A TCR clonal expansion and chaos score per V-J combination was defined as the ratio of F50 clonal expansion to chaos observed in the TCRdist matrix. Features were reduced by Welch's t-statistics and random forest to around 14 V-J combinations, which fed a naive Bayes classifier. The Morisita-Horn index was used to measure how similar the thyroid and blood repertoires were. TCRdb reprocessing: public reads trimmed at Q25 with fastp, clones called with MiXCR, in-frame beta chains kept. Every CDR3 protein is listed once, alongside the most common genes and DNA of its rows. It is TCRdb's table, rather than the study itself, that gives the V and J calls and clone size. This sample has more than 550,000 distinct CDR3 sequences in its table, and just over 40% of those were observed once. 3% to 3.5% of the sample is in the top ten clones.

Broad study findings and their caveats: In cross-validation, the 13-signature model distinguished ophthalmopathy from stable hyperthyroidism with about 88% sensitivity and 81.08% specificity, and in the test set the corresponding values were 80% and 75%. No statistical method was used to set the sample size in advance, and the investigators knew which group each participant was assigned to. In validation, the model predicted ophthalmopathy progression with about 71% sensitivity and about 73% specificity; some 13 predicted patients were CT-confirmed with GO in a median of about 7.1 months. Most expanded thyroid clonotypes with frequency above 0.001 were also detected in blood, suggesting blood repertoires may reflect the thyroid immune response.

As to this clonotype: It has no known antigen specificity. Per-base qualities were not stored, and no clone one base away is much larger.

The specimen was peripheral blood. The sequence was obtained from an adult man with Graves' ophthalmopathy.

The CDR3 protein sequence reads: CATSDLDRGSYGYTF. The DNA sequence is as follows: TGTGCCACCAGTGATTTGGACAGGGGCTCCTATGGCTACACCTTC. The chain is assembled from TRBV24-1 and TRBJ1-2; TRBD1 agrees with 8 junctional bases. The CDR3 spans 15 residues, from the cysteine through the phenylalanine. The read is trimmed to its CDR3 DNA, 45 bases read in frame from base 1. V is trimmed back by 0 bases and J by 4 bases, and the junction contains 3 bases that no gene match accounts for. From a lookup of the germline V gene, CDR1 and CDR2 are KGHDR and SFDVKD.